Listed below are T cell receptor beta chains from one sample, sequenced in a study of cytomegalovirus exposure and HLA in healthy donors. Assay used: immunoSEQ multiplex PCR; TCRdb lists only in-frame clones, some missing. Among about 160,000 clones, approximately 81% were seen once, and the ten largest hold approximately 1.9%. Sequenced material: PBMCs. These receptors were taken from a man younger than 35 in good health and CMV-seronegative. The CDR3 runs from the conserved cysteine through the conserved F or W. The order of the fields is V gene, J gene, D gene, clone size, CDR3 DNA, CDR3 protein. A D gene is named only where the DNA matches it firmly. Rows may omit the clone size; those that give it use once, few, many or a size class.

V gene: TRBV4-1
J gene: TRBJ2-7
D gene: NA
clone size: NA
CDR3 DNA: TGCGCCAGCAGCCTCTTAGCGGGACAGGGACCCTACGAGCAGTACTTC
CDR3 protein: CASSLLAGQGPYEQYF

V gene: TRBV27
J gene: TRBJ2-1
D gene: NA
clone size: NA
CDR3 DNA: TGTGCCAGCAGTTTCGTGCCACCCGGGGGTACCCCCTACAATGAGCAGTTCTTC
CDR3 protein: CASSFVPPGGTPYNEQFF

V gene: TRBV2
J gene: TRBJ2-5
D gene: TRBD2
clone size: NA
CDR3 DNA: TGTGCCAGCAGACCCGGACTAGCGGGGTCGACCCAGTACTTC
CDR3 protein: CASRPGLAGSTQYF

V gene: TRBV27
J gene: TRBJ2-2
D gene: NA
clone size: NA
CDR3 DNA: TGTGCCAGCAGTTTATCGGTCGGGGACACCGGGGAGCTGTTTTTT
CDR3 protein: CASSLSVGDTGELFF

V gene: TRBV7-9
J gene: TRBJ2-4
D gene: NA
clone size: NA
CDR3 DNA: TGTGCCAGTTCCTCCCCCCTAGCCAAAAACATTCAGTACTTC
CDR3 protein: CASSSPLAKNIQYF

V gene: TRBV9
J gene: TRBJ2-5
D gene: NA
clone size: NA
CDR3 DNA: TGTGCCAGCAGCGTAGGTCAGGGCGGAGAGACCCAGTACTTC
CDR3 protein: CASSVGQGGETQYF

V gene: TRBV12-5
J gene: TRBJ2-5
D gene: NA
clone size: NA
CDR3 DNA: TGTGCTAGTGGTCCCCCGTGGGGGCCGGAGACCCAGTACTTC
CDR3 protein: CASGPPWGPETQYF

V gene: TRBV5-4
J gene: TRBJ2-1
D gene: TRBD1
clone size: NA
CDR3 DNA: TGTGCCAGCAGCTTTACGACAGGGGTTGATGGTGAGCAGTTCTTC
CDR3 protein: CASSFTTGVDGEQFF

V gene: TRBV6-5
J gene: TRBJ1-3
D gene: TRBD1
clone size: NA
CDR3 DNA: TGTGCCAGCAGACAGGGGGCTGGTGGAAACACCATATATTTT
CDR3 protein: CASRQGAGGNTIYF

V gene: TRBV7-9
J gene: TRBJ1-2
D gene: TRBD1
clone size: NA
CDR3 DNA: TGTGCCAGCAGCTTGTGGACAGGGGGTTCGGGTGGCTACACCTTC
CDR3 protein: CASSLWTGGSGGYTF

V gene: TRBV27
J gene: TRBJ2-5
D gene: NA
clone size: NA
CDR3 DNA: TGTGCCAGCTCGAGGCGGGGAAAGGTGACCCAGTACTTC
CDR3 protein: CASSRRGKVTQYF

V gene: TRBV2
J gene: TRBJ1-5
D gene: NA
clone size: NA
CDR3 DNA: TGTGCCAGCAGTAGACAGTACAATCAGCCCCAGCATTTT
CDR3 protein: CASSRQYNQPQHF

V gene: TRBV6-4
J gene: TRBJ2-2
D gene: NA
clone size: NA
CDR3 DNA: TGTGCCAGCAGCGGTACAGGGTCGGAGTACACCGGGGAGCTGTTTTTT
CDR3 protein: CASSGTGSEYTGELFF

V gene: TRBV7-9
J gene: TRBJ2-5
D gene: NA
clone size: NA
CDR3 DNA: TGTGCCAGCAGCGCTCTTCGGGGACTTTTCGAAGAGACCCAGTACTTC
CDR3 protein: CASSALRGLFEETQYF

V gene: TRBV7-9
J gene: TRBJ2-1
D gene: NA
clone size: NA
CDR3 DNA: TGTGCCAGCAGCTTAGTCGCGGTCTACAATGAGCAGTTCTTC
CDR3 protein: CASSLVAVYNEQFF

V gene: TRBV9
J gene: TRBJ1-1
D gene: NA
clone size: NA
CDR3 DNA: TGTGCCAGCAGCGTAGAGGGGGAAAGCACTGAAGCCTTCTTT
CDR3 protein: CASSVEGESTEAFF

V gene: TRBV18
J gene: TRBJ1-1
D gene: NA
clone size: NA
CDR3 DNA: TGTGCCAGCTCACCTAAACAGGGTTGGAACACTGAAGCTTTCTTT
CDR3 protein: CASSPKQGWNTEAFF

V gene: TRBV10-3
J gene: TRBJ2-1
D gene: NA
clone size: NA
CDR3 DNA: TGTGCCATCAGTGGCGGGGCGGACAATGAGCAGTTCTTC
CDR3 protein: CAISGGADNEQFF

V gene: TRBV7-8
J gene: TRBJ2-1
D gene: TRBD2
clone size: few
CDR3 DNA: TGTGCCAGCAGCTTGGGGACTAGCGGTTACAATGAGCAGTTCTTC
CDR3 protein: CASSLGTSGYNEQFF

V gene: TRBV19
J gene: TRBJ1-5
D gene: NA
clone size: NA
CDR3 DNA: TGTGCCAGTAGTATTGTCCAGGGGATTTACTATCAGCCCCAGCATTTT
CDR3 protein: CASSIVQGIYYQPQHF

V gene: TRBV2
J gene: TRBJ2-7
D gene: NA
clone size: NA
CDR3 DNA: TGTGCCAGCAGTGACTGGGAGAAGCCTTCCGAGCAGTACTTC
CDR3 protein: CASSDWEKPSEQYF

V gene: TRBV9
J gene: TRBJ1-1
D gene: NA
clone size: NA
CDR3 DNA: TGTGCCAGCAGCGTAGGGCGGACTCCGAACACTGAAGCTTTCTTT
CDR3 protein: CASSVGRTPNTEAFF

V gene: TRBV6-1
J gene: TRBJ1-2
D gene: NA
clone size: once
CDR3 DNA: TGTGCCAGCAGTCCAGATAACTATGGCTACACCTTC
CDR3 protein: CASSPDNYGYTF

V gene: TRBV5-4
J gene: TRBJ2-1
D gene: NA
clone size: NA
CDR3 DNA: TGTGCCAGCAGCGGGGGCAGCTACAATGAGCAGTTCTTC
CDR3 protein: CASSGGSYNEQFF

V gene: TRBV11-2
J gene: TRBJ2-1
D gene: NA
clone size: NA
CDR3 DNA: TGTGCCAGCAGCCGAGCCGGACAGACCTCCGCCTACAATGAGCAGTTCTTC
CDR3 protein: CASSRAGQTSAYNEQFF

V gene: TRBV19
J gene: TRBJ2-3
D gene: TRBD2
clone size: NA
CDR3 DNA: TGTGCCAGTAGTTCCATTAGCGGGGGGGCAGATACGCAGTATTTT
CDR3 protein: CASSSISGGADTQYF

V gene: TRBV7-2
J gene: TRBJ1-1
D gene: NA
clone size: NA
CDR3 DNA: TGTGCCAGCAGCTTACGGTGGAACACTGAAGCTTTCTTT
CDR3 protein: CASSLRWNTEAFF

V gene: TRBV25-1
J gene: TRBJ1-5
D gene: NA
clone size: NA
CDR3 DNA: TGTGCCAGCAGGCAGACGGGGGTTGGCAATCAGCCCCAGCATTTT
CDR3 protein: CASRQTGVGNQPQHF

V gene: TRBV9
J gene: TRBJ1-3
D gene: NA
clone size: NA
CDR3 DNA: TGTGCCAGCAGCGTAAGGGGCGGCAGATCTGGAAACACCATATATTTT
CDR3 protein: CASSVRGGRSGNTIYF

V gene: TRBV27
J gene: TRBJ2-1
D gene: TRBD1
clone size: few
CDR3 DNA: TGTGCCAGCAGTTTAAGGCCCCCGGGACAGGGGAGGGATGAGCAGTTCTTC
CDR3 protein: CASSLRPPGQGRDEQFF

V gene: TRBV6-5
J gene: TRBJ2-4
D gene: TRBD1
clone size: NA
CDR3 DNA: TGTGCCAGCAGTAGGGACAGAAAAAACATTCAGTACTTC
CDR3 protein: CASSRDRKNIQYF

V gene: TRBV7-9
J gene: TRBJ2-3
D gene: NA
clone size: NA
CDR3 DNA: TGTGCCAGCAGCCCATCAACAGATACGCAGTATTTT
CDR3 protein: CASSPSTDTQYF

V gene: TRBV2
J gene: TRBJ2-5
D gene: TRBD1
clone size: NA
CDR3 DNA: TGTGCCAGCAGTCGGACAGGGAAAGAGACCCAGTACTTC
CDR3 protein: CASSRTGKETQYF

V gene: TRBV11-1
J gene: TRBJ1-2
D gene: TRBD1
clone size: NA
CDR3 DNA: TGTGCCAGCAGCTCTCCGGGACAGGGCTGGGGCTACACCTTC
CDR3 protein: CASSSPGQGWGYTF

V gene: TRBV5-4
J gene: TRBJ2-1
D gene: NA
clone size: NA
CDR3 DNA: TGTGCCAGCAGCATCCAGACAGGACAGAAGTTCTTC
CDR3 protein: CASSIQTGQKFF

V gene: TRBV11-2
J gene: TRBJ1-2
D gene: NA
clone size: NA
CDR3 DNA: TGTGCCAGCAGCTCCGTCAACACAGGGCGTCAAAACTATGGCTACACCTTC
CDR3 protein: CASSSVNTGRQNYGYTF

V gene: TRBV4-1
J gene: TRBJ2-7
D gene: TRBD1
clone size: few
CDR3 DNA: TGCGCCAGCAGCCAAGATCCGCAGGGGGCCTACGAGCAGTACTTC
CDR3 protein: CASSQDPQGAYEQYF

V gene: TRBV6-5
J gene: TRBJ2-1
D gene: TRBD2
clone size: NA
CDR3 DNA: TGTGCCAGCAGTTACCTAGCGGACTTGAACAATGAGCAGTTCTTC
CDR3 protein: CASSYLADLNNEQFF

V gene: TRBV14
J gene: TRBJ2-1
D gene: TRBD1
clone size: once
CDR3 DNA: TGTGCCAGCAGCTGGAGACAGGGAGTTCGAAATAATGAGCAGTTCTTC
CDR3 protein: CASSWRQGVRNNEQFF

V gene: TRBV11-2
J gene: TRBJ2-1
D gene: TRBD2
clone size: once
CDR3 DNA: TGTGCCAGCAGCAGTTCCGCCCCAACTAGCGGGGGGCATTACAATGAGCAGTTCTTC
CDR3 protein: CASSSSAPTSGGHYNEQFF

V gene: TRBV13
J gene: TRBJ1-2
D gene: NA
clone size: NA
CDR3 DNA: TGTGCCAGCAGCTTAGACACAGGATATGGCTACACCTTC
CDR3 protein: CASSLDTGYGYTF

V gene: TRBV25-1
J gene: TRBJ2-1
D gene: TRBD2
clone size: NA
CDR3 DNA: TGTGCCAGCAGTCTGAGCGGGAGGTATGAGCAGTTCTTC
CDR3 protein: CASSLSGRYEQFF